This TCR beta chain was obtained from a study of OX40 agonist ivuxolimab in advanced cancers. General study points: In CD8+ T cells, expanded clones were on average more numerous than in CD4+.

Germline CDR1 reads MNHEY; CDR2 reads SMNVEV (reference sequence). The CDR3 extends over 15 amino acids. Concerning this clone itself: Its antigen is unidentified. One end of the junction does not line up with germline, which may come from a read error.

The method was immunoSEQ multiplex PCR; TCRdb's version includes in-frame clones alone and lacks a portion of them. The table shows about 52,000 clones, with roughly nine tenths occurring only once. Sample: CD4+ or CD8+ T cells sorted from blood, taken in a trial of the OX40 agonist ivuxolimab. The genes are TRBV27 and TRBJ2-7, with 9 bases lining up with TRBD1. This TCR was recovered from an adult with an advanced solid tumor such as melanoma, head and neck, liver or kidney cancer. The CDR3: CASTPGQGSVGAQNF. As DNA, the CDR3 is TGTGCCAGCACCCCGGGACAGGGTTCTGTCGGGGCCCAGAACTTC.